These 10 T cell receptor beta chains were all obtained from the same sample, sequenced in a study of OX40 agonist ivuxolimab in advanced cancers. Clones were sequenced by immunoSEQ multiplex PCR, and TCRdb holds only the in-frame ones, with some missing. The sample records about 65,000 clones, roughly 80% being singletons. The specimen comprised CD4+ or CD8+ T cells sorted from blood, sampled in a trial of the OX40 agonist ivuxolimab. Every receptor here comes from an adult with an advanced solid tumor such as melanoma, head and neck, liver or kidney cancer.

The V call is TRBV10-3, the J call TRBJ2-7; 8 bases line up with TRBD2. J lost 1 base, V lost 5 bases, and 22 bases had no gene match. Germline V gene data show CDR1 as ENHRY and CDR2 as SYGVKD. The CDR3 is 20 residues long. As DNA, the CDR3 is TGTGCCATCAGTTCAGGAGACGGGGTAGCGGGAACATTAAATTCCTACGAGCAGTACTTC. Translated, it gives CAISSGDGVAGTLNSYEQYF.

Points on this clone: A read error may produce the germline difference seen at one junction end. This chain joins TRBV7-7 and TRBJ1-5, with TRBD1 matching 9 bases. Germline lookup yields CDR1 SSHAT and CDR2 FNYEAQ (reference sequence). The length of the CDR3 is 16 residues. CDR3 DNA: TGTGCTAGCAGCTTAACAGGGACAGGGCGGCGGGGGCCCCAGCATTTT. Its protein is CASSLTGTGRRGPQHF.

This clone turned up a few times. CDR3 in DNA: TGTGCCAGCAGCTTACCCGGGACTAGCGGCCATGAGCAGTTCTTC. Protein sequence: CASSLPGTSGHEQFF. The chain employs TRBV11-2 and TRBJ2-1; TRBD2 agrees at 11 bases. V shed 2 bases, J shed 8 bases, and the junction held 5 bases outside the gene matches. Germline CDR1 is SGHAT and CDR2 is FQNNGV. The CDR3 sequence is 15 residues long.

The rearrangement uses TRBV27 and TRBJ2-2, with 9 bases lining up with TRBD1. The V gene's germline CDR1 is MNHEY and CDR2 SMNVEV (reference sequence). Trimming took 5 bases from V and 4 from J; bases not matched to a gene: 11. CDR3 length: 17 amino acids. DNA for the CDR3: TGTGCCAGCAGTCCCCCAAGGGGGACAGGGAGCACCGGGGAGCTGTTTTTT. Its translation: CASSPPRGTGSTGELFF.

The CDR3 loop reads CSVGTSAYNEQFF. DNA for the CDR3: TGCAGCGTGGGGACTAGCGCATACAATGAGCAGTTCTTC. V gene TRBV29-1 combines with J gene TRBJ2-1, with 10 positions matching TRBD2. Trimming at V came to 6 bases and at J to 4 bases, leaving 3 bases not matched to a gene. Per germline, CDR1 SQVTM and CDR2 ANQGSEA. This CDR3 comprises 13 residues.

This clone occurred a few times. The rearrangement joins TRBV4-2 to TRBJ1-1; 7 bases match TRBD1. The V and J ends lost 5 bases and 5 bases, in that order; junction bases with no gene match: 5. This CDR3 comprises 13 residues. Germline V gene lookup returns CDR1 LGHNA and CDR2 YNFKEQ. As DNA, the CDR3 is TGTGCCAGCAGCTTGCCAGGGGGTACTGAAGCTTTCTTT. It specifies CASSLPGGTEAFF.

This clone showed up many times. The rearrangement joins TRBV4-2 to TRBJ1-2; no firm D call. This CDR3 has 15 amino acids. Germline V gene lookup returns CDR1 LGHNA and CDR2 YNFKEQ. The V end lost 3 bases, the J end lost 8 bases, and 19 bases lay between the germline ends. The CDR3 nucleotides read TGTGCCAGCAGCCACATTCCGGAAGATCGCGAGGGCTACACCTTC. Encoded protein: CASSHIPEDREGYTF.

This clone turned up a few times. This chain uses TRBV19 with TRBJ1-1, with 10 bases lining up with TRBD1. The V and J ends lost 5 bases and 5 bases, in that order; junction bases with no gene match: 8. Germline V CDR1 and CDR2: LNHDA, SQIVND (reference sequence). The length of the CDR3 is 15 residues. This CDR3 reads CASSSTGGRRTEAFF. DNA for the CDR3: TGTGCCAGTAGTTCGACAGGGGGCAGGCGGACTGAAGCTTTCTTT.

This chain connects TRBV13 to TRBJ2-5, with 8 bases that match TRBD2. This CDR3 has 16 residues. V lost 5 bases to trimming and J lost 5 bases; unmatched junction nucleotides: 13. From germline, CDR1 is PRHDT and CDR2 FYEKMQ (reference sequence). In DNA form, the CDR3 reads TGTGCCAGCAGCGTCTGGGATAGCGGGGAGCTGGAGACCCAGTACTTC. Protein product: CASSVWDSGELETQYF.

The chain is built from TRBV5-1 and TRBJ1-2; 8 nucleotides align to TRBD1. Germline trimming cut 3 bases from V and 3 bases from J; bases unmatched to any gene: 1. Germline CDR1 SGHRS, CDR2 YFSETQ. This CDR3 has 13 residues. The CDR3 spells CASSSGGDYGYTF. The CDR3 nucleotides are TGCGCCAGCAGCTCAGGGGGCGACTATGGCTACACCTTC.